This T cell receptor (beta chain) originates from a study of T cells in tumors after PD-1 blockade. The overall study: A subset received ongoing vismodegib 150 mg daily alongside anti-PD-1 therapy.

The data were produced by immunoSEQ multiplex PCR, yet TCRdb's version contains in-frame clones alone and is incomplete. This table holds 50,000 or so clones, 60% to 80% found once. The sequencing used PBMCs, collected before anti-PD-1 treatment. The sequence was collected from a human donor with basal cell carcinoma.

The CDR3 DNA reads as TGTGCCAGCAGCCGGGGACTAGCGGGGGGCATGACCGGGGATACGCAGTATTTT. This sequence encodes CASSRGLAGGMTGDTQYF. The rearrangement joins TRBV3-1 (or the pseudogene TRBV3-2) to TRBJ2-3; 15 nucleotides agree with TRBD2. With V trimmed by 4 bases and J by 6 bases, 11 bases remained unmatched. Germline V gene lookup returns CDR1 LGHDT and CDR2 YNNKEL (reference sequence). The CDR3 sequence is 18 residues long.